What follows are 5 T cell receptor beta chains derived from one specimen sequenced in a study of blood T cell repertoires in COVID-19. Profiling relied on immunoSEQ multiplex PCR, and the TCRdb table lists in-frame clones only, not all of them. The sample lists approximately 260,000 clones, 80% to 90% seen once, with approximately 4.3% in the top ten. Specimen: PBMCs or T cells enriched from blood (not recorded which). These receptors all come from a young man with acute COVID-19.

This clone was seen a single time. The CDR3 DNA sequence: TGTGCCAGTTCGTTAAGCCTAGAGACCCAGTACTTC. Its protein is CASSLSLETQYF. The chain links TRBV6-5 to TRBJ2-5; D call uncertain. The CDR3 consists of 12 residues. The V and J ends lost 9 bases and 4 bases respectively, with 12 bases between them. Germline values: CDR1 MNHEY, CDR2 SVGAGI.

In its sample, this clone was seen a few times. In DNA, the CDR3 is TGCAGCGTTGATAACAGGACCTATGGCTACACCTTC. Amino acids: CSVDNRTYGYTF. The rearrangement joins TRBV29-1 to TRBJ1-2, with a possible D match to TRBD1 (5 bases). The CDR3 sequence is 12 residues long. Germline loops: CDR1 SQVTM, CDR2 ANQGSEA. Trimming removed 3 bases at V and 4 bases at J, with 9 bases between.

This clone was seen more than once but under ten times. The chain couples TRBV19 to TRBJ2-7; D not certain. CDR1 and CDR2 from the germline V gene are LNHDA and SQIVND (reference sequence). This CDR3 is built from 13 residues. V gave up 3 bases and J gave up 5 bases, with 11 bases separating them. CDR3 region: CASSIGRYHEQYV. Written as DNA, the CDR3 is TGTGCCAGTAGTATCGGCAGGTATCACGAGCAGTACGTC.

The J gene is TRBJ1-6, the V gene TRBV18; 7 bases are a match to TRBD1. The CDR3 covers 16 residues. The V segment lost 1 base and the J segment 7 bases; nucleotides outside the gene matches: 7. In germline, CDR1 is KGHSH, CDR2 LQKENI. CDR3 in amino acids: CASSPRETGANSPLHF. In nucleotides, the CDR3 is TGTGCCAGCTCACCACGTGAAACAGGGGCAAATTCACCCCTCCACTTT.

This clone showed up just once. CDR3 sequence: CASSNSYGYTF. CDR3 bases: TGTGCCAGCAGTAACAGCTATGGCTACACCTTC. V usage is TRBV12-3 or TRBV12-4 and J usage is TRBJ1-2, with D hard to call. The CDR3 is made up of 11 amino acids. Trimming took 5 bases from V and 4 from J, leaving 5 bases between them.